This T cell receptor beta chain was retrieved from a study of T cell responses to AZD1222 COVID-19 vaccine. Here immunoSEQ multiplex PCR was the method, and the copy in TCRdb shows in-frame clones only, minus some. The sample has fewer than 200,000 clones, approximately 91% seen once. Study-level points and caveats: Clonal diversity was possibly underestimated, and the donors were mostly white British, with more females.

CDR1 SGHRS and CDR2 YFSETQ come from the germline V gene. V was pared by 3 bases and J by 2 bases, with 10 bases of the junction left unmatched. The CDR3 sequence is 19 residues long. Regarding this clone: Its antigen is not identified.

This clonotype was sampled from an adult in good health. The sample was peripheral blood, taken on day 0 of AZD1222 vaccination. The V gene is TRBV5-1, the J gene TRBJ2-6, with 11 bases aligning to TRBD1. Written as DNA, the CDR3 is TGCGCCAGCAGCTCGGGTGTAGGGACAGGGGGTACTGGGGCCAACGTCCTGACTTTC. Translation: CASSSGVGTGGTGANVLTF. The full variable domain, with the rest looked up from reference TRBV5-1 and TRBJ2-6, is KAGVTQTPRYLIKTRGQQVTLSCSPISGHRSVSWYQQTPGQGLQFLFEYFSETQRNKGNFPGRFSGRQFSNSRSEMNVSTLELGDSALYLCASSSGVGTGGTGANVLTFGAGSRLTVL.